This T cell receptor (beta chain) was sequenced for a study of blood T cells in healthy people across ages. Notes on the study in general: Strong correlation was found linking TCR beta diversity to naive T cell percentage. Unsorted PBMCs blocked a conclusive comparison of naive and antigen-experienced cells.

Then a second PCR, running about 7 to 11 cycles, was carried out with a sample-barcoded 5' primer and a J-beta primer mix. TCRdb processed the 5' RACE reads anew with MiXCR; each CDR3 protein has one entry. The table has 650,000 to 800,000 distinct CDR3 sequences, approximately 52% seen once. Concerning this clonotype itself: Its matching antigen is unknown.

Per individual sample, total RNA of at least 5.5 micrograms was extracted. J gave up 5 bases and V 6 bases, and 4 bases lay outside the gene matches. CDR3 length equals 14 residues. The J gene is TRBJ1-6, the V gene TRBV12-3 or TRBV12-4; 7 bases are shared with TRBD1. The sequenced sample was blood. The clonotype comes from a woman of 80 years or more in good health. The CDR3 coding sequence is TGTGCCAGCAGAGCCGGGACAGATAATTCACCCCTCCACTTT. Its translation: CASRAGTDNSPLHF.